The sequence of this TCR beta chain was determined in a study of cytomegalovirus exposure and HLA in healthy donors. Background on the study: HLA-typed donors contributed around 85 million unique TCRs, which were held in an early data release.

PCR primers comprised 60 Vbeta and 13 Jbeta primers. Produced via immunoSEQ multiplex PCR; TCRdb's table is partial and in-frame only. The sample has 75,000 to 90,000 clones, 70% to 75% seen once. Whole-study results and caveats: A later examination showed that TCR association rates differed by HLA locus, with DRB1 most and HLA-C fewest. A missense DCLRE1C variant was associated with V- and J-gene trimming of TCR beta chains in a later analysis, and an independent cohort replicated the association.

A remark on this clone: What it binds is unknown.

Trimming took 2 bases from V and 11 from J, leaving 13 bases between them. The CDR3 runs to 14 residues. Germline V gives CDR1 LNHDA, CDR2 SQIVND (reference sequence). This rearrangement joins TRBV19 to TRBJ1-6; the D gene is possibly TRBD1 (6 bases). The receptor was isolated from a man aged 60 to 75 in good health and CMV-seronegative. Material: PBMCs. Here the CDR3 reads CASSISAAGAPLHF. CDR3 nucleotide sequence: TGTGCCAGTAGTATATCGGCTGCAGGGGCACCCCTCCACTTT.